The 29 T cell receptor beta chains listed next were all sequenced from one sample in a study of neurological immune-mediated disorders. TCRdb itself ran the 5' RACE reads through MiXCR, one entry per CDR3 protein. The table has around 80,000 distinct CDR3 sequences, about 9.4% seen once. Sample: PBMCs. The receptor set was obtained from a man aged 40-49 years in good health.

This clonotype was counted many times. The V call is TRBV5-1, the J call TRBJ1-2; D gene unclear. The CDR3 runs 12 residues. V was cut by 5 bases and J by 2 bases, with 7 bases left in between. Germline CDR1 SGHRS, CDR2 YFSETQ. CDR3 DNA: TGCGCCAGCAGACCAGAGAACTATGGCTACACCTTC. Translation: CASRPENYGYTF.

This clonotype was detected many times. This rearrangement joins TRBV7-3 to TRBJ2-1; 8 bases are a match to TRBD2. The germline gives CDR1 SGHTA, CDR2 FQGTGA. Trimming cost V 4 bases and J 5 bases; bases outside gene matches: 10. This CDR3 region has 16 residues. The CDR3: CASSSTGLAGDNEQFF. CDR3 nucleotide sequence: TGTGCCAGCAGCTCAACGGGGCTAGCGGGTGACAATGAGCAGTTCTTC.

Note on this clonotype: Since a much larger clone is just one base distant, this may be a read error. J is TRBJ2-3 and V is TRBV2; no firm D call. V lost 2 bases to trimming and J lost 3 bases, with 9 bases between them. The CDR3 extends over 14 amino acids. The germline gives CDR1 SNHLY, CDR2 FYNNEI. Here the CDR3 DNA reads TGTGCCAGCAGTGAAAGTTGGGGTACAGATACGCAGTATTTT. Translation: CASSESWGTDTQYF.

This clonotype occurred many times. The V call is TRBV2, the J call TRBJ2-7; D remains ambiguous. CDR1 and CDR2 (germline): SNHLY, FYNNEI. V gave up 7 bases and J gave up 5 bases, with 36 bases separating them. The length of the CDR3 is 20 residues. The CDR3 DNA sequence: TGTGCCAGCACCTTTGAAATAGCAGGTATAAGACTTAGCTACTTCAACGAGCAGTACTTC. Translated, it gives CASTFEIAGIRLSYFNEQYF.

V and J are TRBV9 and TRBJ2-7, with D perhaps assigned TRBD1 or TRBD2 (7 bases each). Looked up from germline, CDR1 is SGDLS and CDR2 is YYNGEE. Trimming removed 4 bases at V and 6 bases at J, with 20 bases between. CDR3 length: 15 amino acids. The CDR3: CASSSGGADAREQYF. CDR3 DNA: TGTGCCAGCAGCTCAGGGGGGGCAGACGCCCGCGAGCAGTACTTC.

This clonotype was detected ten times or more. V gene TRBV20-1 combines with J gene TRBJ2-7, with D tentatively TRBD1 (6 bases). The CDR3 covers 13 residues. The V end was cut by 5 bases, the J end by 4 bases, with 15 bases between. Germline V gene lookup returns CDR1 DFQATT and CDR2 SNEGSKA (reference sequence). The CDR3 DNA sequence: TGCAGTGCTCCTACCCCCGGGACATACGAGCAGTACTTC. It yields the protein CSAPTPGTYEQYF.

This clonotype has at least ten counts. This chain joins TRBV7-2 and TRBJ1-5; D is ambiguous. V dropped 3 bases and J dropped 6 bases, with 9 bases sitting between them. This CDR3 is built from 13 residues. CDR1 and CDR2 (germline): SGHTA, FQGNSA. CDR3 protein: CASSLSSAQPQHF. The CDR3 DNA is TGTGCCAGCAGCTTGTCGTCTGCTCAGCCCCAGCATTTT. Full variable domain (rest looked up from reference TRBV7-2 and TRBJ1-5): GAGVSQSPSNKVTEKGKDVELRCDPISGHTALYWYRQSLGQGLEFLIYFQGNSAPDKSGLPSDRFSAERTGGSVSTLTIQRTQQEDSAVYLCASSLSSAQPQHFGDGTRLSIL.

This clonotype has a count of ten or more. The rearrangement joins TRBV7-2 to TRBJ2-2; TRBD2 agrees at 12 bases. The germline CDR1 and CDR2 sequences are SGHTA and FQGNSA. The J segment lost 4 bases and the V segment lost 5 bases, leaving 5 bases of the junction unmatched. This CDR3 is built from 16 residues. In nucleotides, the CDR3 is TGTGCCAGCAGCCCTCCGACTAGCGGGGGCACCGGGGAGCTGTTTTTT. Translating it yields CASSPPTSGGTGELFF.

This clonotype was detected only a few times. The rearrangement joins TRBV7-9 to TRBJ2-3; a weak D match, TRBD2 (5 bases). Deletions cut 8 bases from V and 2 bases from J, with 23 bases between. Germline assignment: CDR1 SEHNR and CDR2 FQNEAQ (reference sequence). The CDR3 sequence is 17 residues long. Here the CDR3 reads CASFSTREYGFTDTQYF. In nucleotides, the CDR3 is TGTGCCAGCTTTTCTACTAGGGAGTACGGATTCACAGATACGCAGTATTTT.

This clonotype was counted at least ten times. The rearrangement uses TRBV5-1 and TRBJ2-7; 7 nucleotides agree with TRBD2. This CDR3 is 16 amino acids long. Germline V gene data show CDR1 as SGHRS and CDR2 as YFSETQ. The V gene end was trimmed by 1 base and the J gene end by 6 bases; junction bases not matched to a gene: 13. CDR3 in DNA: TGCGCCAGCAGCTTGTCGCCTTGGCGGGAGATGGGCGAGCAGTACTTC. Translated: CASSLSPWREMGEQYF.

The chain links TRBV18 to TRBJ2-2; D ambiguous. The germline V gene encodes CDR1 KGHSH and CDR2 LQKENI. V lost 1 base to trimming and J lost 4 bases, with 10 bases between them. This CDR3 spans 15 amino acids. The CDR3 spells CASSPQTGGTGELFF. In nucleotides, the CDR3 is TGTGCCAGCTCACCACAAACCGGCGGCACCGGGGAGCTGTTTTTT.

This clonotype came up many times. The chain is built from TRBV7-8 and TRBJ2-7; 7 positions match TRBD1. CDR3 size: 14 residues. Germline assignment: CDR1 SGHVS and CDR2 FQNEAQ. V lost 4 bases and J lost 3; bases outside the gene matches: 6. The CDR3 spells CASSSGQNNYEQYF. The CDR3 coding sequence is TGTGCCAGCAGCTCGGGACAGAATAACTACGAGCAGTACTTC.

This clonotype came up many times. J is TRBJ1-2 and V is TRBV3-1; unclear D gene. The length of the CDR3 is 14 residues. V lost 2 bases and J lost 8, with 15 bases in between. In germline, CDR1 is LGHDT, CDR2 YNNKEL (reference sequence). The CDR3 is CASSQPRSRAGYTF. The DNA for the CDR3 is TGTGCCAGCAGCCAACCTCGGTCCCGTGCGGGCTACACCTTC.

J is TRBJ1-1 and V is TRBV5-1; the D gene is possibly TRBD1 (5 bases). CDR3 size: 14 residues. The V end was cut by 8 bases, the J end by 6 bases, with 20 bases between. Germline CDR1 and CDR2: SGHRS and YFSETQ. CDR3 amino acids: CASRRGDIVSEAFF. The CDR3 DNA is TGCGCCAGTAGGAGGGGAGACATTGTGTCTGAAGCTTTCTTT.

This clonotype was seen ten or more times. This chain connects TRBV12-3 or TRBV12-4 to TRBJ2-5, with D possibly matching TRBD2 (7 bases). CDR3 length equals 14 residues. Trimming cost V 0 bases and J 7 bases, with 12 bases left between them. The CDR3 bases are TGTGCCAGCAGTTTAGCGGGGGGGCCGGGGACCCAGTACTTC. Its translation is CASSLAGGPGTQYF.

Ten or more counts support this clonotype. J is TRBJ1-6 and V is TRBV6-5, with 9 bases fitting TRBD1. J lost 9 bases, V lost 8 bases, and 14 bases had no gene match. Germline CDR1 and CDR2: MNHEY and SVGAGI. The length of the CDR3 is 16 residues. The CDR3, as DNA: TGTGCCAGCGCACCGGGTGGAGACAGGGGGGTTTCACCCCTCCACTTT. Translating gives CASAPGGDRGVSPLHF.

This clonotype was picked up many times. This rearrangement joins TRBV10-3 to TRBJ1-6; weak D call: TRBD1 (5 bases). This CDR3 has 15 residues. Looked up from germline, CDR1 is ENHRY and CDR2 is SYGVKD. Trimming took 2 bases from V and 8 from J, leaving 13 bases between them. The CDR3 is CAISERQRFDSPLHF. The CDR3 nucleotides are TGTGCCATCAGTGAGAGACAGAGATTCGATTCACCCCTCCACTTT.

This clonotype was picked up one time. This could be a read error, since a much larger clone is one nucleotide away. V usage is TRBV3-1 and J usage is TRBJ2-1, with D hard to call. The V end was cut by 4 bases, the J end by 6 bases, with 7 bases between. The CDR3 length is 12 residues. The V gene's germline CDR1 is LGHDT and CDR2 YNNKEL (reference sequence). CDR3 sequence: CASSRTINEQFF. The CDR3 nucleotides read TGTGCCAGCAGCCGAACCATCAATGAGCAGTTCTTC.

This clonotype showed up many times. This chain connects TRBV28 to TRBJ1-3, with a tentative D call TRBD1 (5 bases). V lost 3 bases and J lost 6, with 21 bases in between. The CDR3 contains 17 residues. The V gene's germline CDR1 is MDHEN and CDR2 SYDVKM. The CDR3: CASSFPSLDTIPNTIYF. The DNA of the CDR3 is TGTGCCAGCAGTTTCCCGTCCTTGGACACCATTCCAAACACCATATATTTT.

The chain recombines TRBV6-5 with TRBJ1-1; unclear D gene. Germline V gene data show CDR1 as MNHEY and CDR2 as SVGAGI. The CDR3 covers 15 residues. V shed 5 bases and J shed 1 base, with 14 bases lying between them. CDR3 DNA: TGTGCCAGCAGTCCCGGCAGGATACAGAACACTGAAGCTTTCTTT. Amino acids: CASSPGRIQNTEAFF.

This clonotype has ten or more counts. The chain couples TRBV20-1 to TRBJ2-2, with TRBD2 matching over 12 bases. V trimming: 7 bases; J trimming: 5 bases; junction bases outside the gene matches: 5. Germline lookup yields CDR1 DFQATT and CDR2 SNEGSKA (reference sequence). The CDR3 runs 14 residues. The CDR3 region has the DNA TGCAGTGGAATCGGGACTAGCGGGACCGGGGAGCTGTTTTTT. It yields the protein CSGIGTSGTGELFF.

This clonotype came up many times. V and J are TRBV30 and TRBJ1-6; a weak D match, TRBD1 (6 bases). The CDR3 is 13 residues long. The V gene lost 8 bases and the J gene lost 6 bases, with 14 bases spanning the gap. CDR1 GTSNPN and CDR2 SVGIG come from the germline V gene (reference sequence). The CDR3 sequence is CANRDNFNSPLHF. CDR3 coding DNA: TGTGCCAACCGGGACAATTTTAATTCACCCCTCCACTTT.

This clonotype rates as medium-sized. This chain links TRBV5-1 with TRBJ1-6, with D perhaps TRBD1 (6 bases). V lost 4 bases and J 7 bases, leaving 12 bases between the germline ends. The CDR3 length is 14 residues. CDR1 and CDR2 (germline): SGHRS, YFSETQ. The chain's CDR3 is CASSGGRGNSPLHF. The CDR3 coding sequence is TGCGCCAGCAGCGGTGGCAGGGGAAATTCACCCCTCCACTTT.

In its sample, this clonotype was seen many times. The V call is TRBV20-1, the J call TRBJ2-3, with D possibly matching TRBD2 (5 bases). The CDR3 has 15 amino acids. Germline CDR1 is DFQATT and CDR2 is SNEGSKA (reference sequence). The V and J ends lost 4 bases and 0 bases respectively, with 14 bases between them. In DNA, the CDR3 is TGCAGTGCTACAAGGACTGCCTCTAGCACAGATACGCAGTATTTT. It specifies CSATRTASSTDTQYF.

This clonotype came up many times. The chain carries TRBV5-1 and TRBJ2-1; 9 bases are a match to TRBD1. This CDR3 is built from 16 residues. Germline V gene data show CDR1 as SGHRS and CDR2 as YFSETQ. The V gene end was trimmed by 3 bases and the J gene end by 6 bases; junction bases not matched to a gene: 10. The CDR3 DNA is TGCGCCAGCAGCTATTCCGGGACAGGGATTAGCAATGAGCAGTTCTTC. It codes for CASSYSGTGISNEQFF.

This clonotype was found many times. The rearrangement joins TRBV14 to TRBJ2-7; 10 bases are shared with TRBD2. This CDR3 has 16 residues. With V trimmed by 4 bases and J by 4 bases, 10 bases remained unmatched. Germline CDR1 is SGHDN and CDR2 is FVKESK. The CDR3: CASSPRSSGSLYEQYF. In DNA, the CDR3 is TGTGCCAGCAGCCCACGATCTAGCGGGAGTTTATACGAGCAGTACTTC.

In its sample, this clonotype was seen many times. This chain links TRBV27 with TRBJ2-2; TRBD2 aligns across 9 bases. Trimming at V came to 2 bases and at J to 5 bases, leaving 3 bases not matched to a gene. The germline CDR1 and CDR2 sequences are MNHEY and SMNVEV (reference sequence). The CDR3 extends over 15 amino acids. CDR3 residues: CASSLAGGLTGELFF. The CDR3 DNA follows: TGTGCCAGCAGTTTAGCGGGGGGGCTGACCGGGGAGCTGTTTTTT.

This clonotype was observed many times. J is TRBJ2-6 and V is TRBV29-1; no firm D call. V was pared by 4 bases and J by 0 bases, with 7 bases between. CDR1 is SQVTM and CDR2 is ANQGSEA in the germline V gene. The CDR3 extends over 14 amino acids. The CDR3 region is CSVGSRSGANVLTF. The CDR3 DNA is TGCAGCGTTGGTAGCCGCTCTGGGGCCAACGTCCTGACTTTC.

This clonotype appeared many times. The rearrangement joins TRBV6-5 to TRBJ2-7; D ambiguous. The V end was cut by 4 bases, the J end by 3 bases, with 4 bases between. The CDR3 sequence is 11 residues long. Germline assignment: CDR1 MNHEY and CDR2 SVGAGI. CDR3 bases: TGTGCCAGCAGTTCCATCTACGAGCAGTACTTC. Its protein is CASSSIYEQYF.